This T cell receptor beta chain was found in a study of blood T cells in healthy people across ages. Sample-barcoded 5' priming and a J-beta primer mix drove a second PCR of 7 to 11 cycles. TCRdb fed the 5' RACE reads into MiXCR, producing one record per CDR3 protein. This table has nearly 1 million distinct CDR3 sequences, approximately 50% appearing once. Findings and limits, study-wide: Measured against age, TCR beta diversity per million T cells decreased in a roughly linear manner.

CDR1 is DFQATT, CDR2 SNEGSKA, per germline (reference sequence). The CDR3 is 14 residues long. The V gene lost 0 bases and the J gene lost 1 base, with 8 bases spanning the gap. This clonotype showed up just a few times. Its antigen is not known. The clonotype comes from an older woman in good health. This chain connects TRBV20-1 to TRBJ2-3, with D uncertain. Sequencing was done on a sample of blood. DNA of the CDR3: TGCAGTGCTAGAGACCCGAAACGCACAGATACGCAGTATTTT. Translation gives CSARDPKRTDTQYF.